This TCR beta chain was sequenced in a study of shared clonotypes between healthy human individuals. Clones were read by immunoSEQ multiplex PCR, and TCRdb kept only the in-frame ones, dropping some. The profile covers about 450,000 clones, with 70% to 85% appearing a single time and approximately 12% taken by the ten largest. Trimming took 0 bases from V and 7 from J, leaving 21 bases between them. Germline-derived CDR1 and CDR2 are GTSNPN and SVGIG (reference sequence). The CDR3 is made up of 17 amino acids. The TCR was taken from a woman in her thirties or forties in good health. Some clones in this sample may be carry-over from other donors' samples. The chain is built from TRBV30 and TRBJ1-4, with TRBD1 as a possible D gene (6 bases). The sequencing input was PBMCs. The CDR3 DNA sequence: TGTGCCTGGAGTGTAGGGTTGGGAACAGGGTTGCCTGAAAAACTGTTTTTT. The encoded protein is CAWSVGLGTGLPEKLFF.